A single sample is the source of the 23 T cell receptor beta chains below, sequenced in a study of T-cell memory formation after mild COVID-19. Each CDR3 protein is one row after TCRdb ran MiXCR on the 5' RACE reads. The repertoire holds 200,000 to 250,000 distinct CDR3 sequences, with roughly 9.4% as singletons. Source material: PBMCs or a T cell subset sorted from them (not recorded which). The receptors stem from a man between 18 and 29 years old who had mild COVID-19 (a few samples of this study predate the infection). Cell type and time point are not known.

The rearrangement joins TRBV7-3 to TRBJ1-1; 7 bases align to TRBD1. The CDR3 length is 17 residues. Germline V gene lookup returns CDR1 SGHTA and CDR2 FQGTGA. The V gene end was trimmed by 5 bases and the J gene end by 5 bases; junction bases not matched to a gene: 17. Written as DNA, the CDR3 is TGTGCCAGCAGCCAACCCGAAGGGACAGCCCAGGGTACTGAAGCTTTCTTT. This codes for CASSQPEGTAQGTEAFF. The complete variable domain, with remaining parts taken from reference TRBV7-3 and TRBJ1-1, reads GAGVSQTPSNKVTEKGKYVELRCDPISGHTALYWYRQSLGQGPEFLIYFQGTGAADDSGLPNDRFFAVRPEGSVSTLKIQRTERGDSAVYLCASSQPEGTAQGTEAFFGQGTRLTVV.

The chain is built from TRBV5-1 and TRBJ2-7; the D gene is possibly TRBD1 (6 bases). V was cut by 4 bases and J by 0 bases, with 8 bases left in between. The CDR3 is 13 residues long. Looked up from germline, CDR1 is SGHRS and CDR2 is YFSETQ. CDR3 protein: CASSRDISYEQYF. For the CDR3, the DNA is TGCGCCAGCAGCCGGGACATCTCCTACGAGCAGTACTTC.

This clonotype has at least ten counts. The chain's CDR3 is CARPGREQFF. CDR3 DNA sequence: TGTGCCCGTCCGGGGCGGGAGCAGTTCTTC. The chain combines TRBV6-4 with TRBJ2-1; D may be TRBD1 or TRBD2 (5 bases each). Germline CDR1 reads MRHNA; CDR2 reads SNTAGT. The V end lost 11 bases, the J end lost 10 bases, and 12 bases lay between the germline ends. The CDR3 runs 10 residues.

In its sample, this clonotype was seen many times. This chain links TRBV6-4 with TRBJ2-3; TRBD2 agrees at 10 bases. The CDR3 loop spans 15 amino acids. CDR1 and CDR2 from the germline V gene are MRHNA and SNTAGT. The V segment lost 0 bases and the J segment 4 bases; nucleotides outside the gene matches: 1. CDR3 protein: CASSDSSGGADTQYF. Written as DNA, the CDR3 is TGTGCCAGCAGTGACTCGAGCGGGGGGGCAGATACGCAGTATTTT.

The table lists this clonotype with a few counts. The rearrangement links TRBV6-6 to TRBJ1-5, with D uncertain. This CDR3 is built from 12 residues. V lost 8 bases to trimming and J lost 4 bases, with 9 bases between them. Germline V CDR1 and CDR2: MNHNY, SVGAGI (reference sequence). As DNA, the CDR3 is TGTGCCAGCGCTCCGAGTAATCAGCCCCAGCATTTT. As protein: CASAPSNQPQHF.

The chain uses TRBV5-6 and TRBJ2-1; D may be TRBD2 (5 bases). This CDR3 has 15 amino acids. The V gene lost 5 bases and the J gene lost 7 bases, with 19 bases spanning the gap. The V gene's germline CDR1 is SGHDT and CDR2 YYEEEE. The CDR3 loop is CASSLLGEAYNEQFF. In DNA, the CDR3 is TGTGCCAGCAGTTTATTGGGAGAGGCATATAATGAGCAGTTCTTC.

The V call is TRBV5-5, the J call TRBJ2-7; the match to TRBD2 covers 8 bases. Germline CDR1 reads SGHKS; CDR2 reads YYEKEE (reference sequence). This CDR3 is 14 amino acids long. V shed 4 bases and J 6 bases; nucleotides not matched to a gene: 9. The CDR3 loop reads CASSLLTGGGEQYF. The CDR3 nucleotides are TGTGCCAGCAGCCTCCTTACCGGGGGGGGCGAGCAGTACTTC.

This clonotype was seen repeatedly, ten times or more. The V and J genes are TRBV7-6 and TRBJ1-1, with 7 bases fitting TRBD1. The CDR3 contains 13 residues. The trim removed 5 bases at V and 1 base at J, leaving 1 base unmatched. Germline CDR1 and CDR2: SGHVS and FNYEAQ. The CDR3 DNA sequence: TGTGCCAGCAGCGGACAGGCGAACACTGAAGCTTTCTTT. Protein sequence: CASSGQANTEAFF.

The chain uses TRBV4-3 and TRBJ1-6, with TRBD1 identical over 9 bases. The CDR3 has 18 amino acids. Per the germline V gene, CDR1 is LGHNA and CDR2 is YSLEER. V trimming: 4 bases; J trimming: 0 bases; junction bases outside the gene matches: 7. The CDR3 loop reads CASSRGTGLSSYNSPLHF. CDR3 DNA: TGCGCCAGCAGCCGCGGGACAGGGTTAAGCTCCTATAATTCACCCCTCCACTTT.

This rearrangement joins TRBV3-1 to TRBJ1-4, with D tentatively TRBD1 (5 bases). The CDR3 length is 13 residues. CDR1 and CDR2 from the germline V gene are LGHDT and YNNKEL (reference sequence). The germline V and J ends were trimmed by 7 bases and 4 bases, with 10 bases remaining between them. CDR3 in amino acids: CASMGVLNEKLFF. CDR3 nucleotide sequence: TGTGCCAGCATGGGGGTCCTTAATGAAAAACTGTTTTTT.

A few counts support this clonotype. The chain uses TRBV29-1 and TRBJ2-2; no firm D call. Germline V gives CDR1 SQVTM, CDR2 ANQGSEA. V gave up 6 bases and J gave up 4 bases, with 12 bases separating them. The CDR3 has 13 amino acids. The DNA for the CDR3 is TGCAGCGTCCCTGCAGATAGCACCGGGGAGCTGTTTTTT. This gives the protein CSVPADSTGELFF.

This clonotype has ten or more counts. The V gene is TRBV29-1, the J gene TRBJ2-7; 9 nucleotides match TRBD1. V shed 6 bases and J 2 bases; nucleotides not matched to a gene: 5. Germline assignment: CDR1 SQVTM and CDR2 ANQGSEA. The CDR3 contains 13 residues. Here the CDR3 DNA reads TGCAGCGTGGGGGACAGGGTAACCTACGAGCAGTACTTC. Amino acids: CSVGDRVTYEQYF.

The CDR3 sequence: CASSLTSTETQYF. The CDR3 nucleotides are TGTGCCAGCAGCTTAACTAGCACAGAGACCCAGTACTTC. The chain has TRBV11-2 and TRBJ2-5; D possibly corresponds to TRBD2 (6 bases). The CDR3 is 13 residues long. Deletions cut 2 bases from V and 4 bases from J, with 8 bases between. The germline V gene encodes CDR1 SGHAT and CDR2 FQNNGV. Full variable domain (outside the CDR3, taken from reference TRBV11-2 and TRBJ2-5): EAGVAQSPRYKIIEKRQSVAFWCNPISGHATLYWYQQILGQGPKLLIQFQNNGVVDDSQLPKDRFSAERLKGVDSTLKIQPAKLEDSAVYLCASSLTSTETQYFGPGTRLLVL.

The gene calls are TRBV19 and TRBJ1-2; D not certain. CDR3 size: 13 residues. Germline V gene sequence: CDR1 LNHDA, CDR2 SQIVND (reference sequence). V shed 7 bases and J shed 6 bases, with 15 bases lying between them. The CDR3 coding sequence is TGTGCCAGTACCTTCAGCCCCGGGGATGGCTACACCTTC. Its protein product is CASTFSPGDGYTF.

This clonotype was counted a few times. The chain has TRBV7-9 and TRBJ2-1; possibly TRBD1 for D (5 bases). The CDR3 covers 14 residues. Trimming removed 7 bases at V and 2 bases at J, with 12 bases between. Germline CDR1 SEHNR, CDR2 FQNEAQ (reference sequence). CDR3 nucleotide sequence: TGTGCCAGCACCCCAAGGGGCGCCTACAATGAGCAGTTCTTC. Its translation is CASTPRGAYNEQFF.

The chain employs TRBV21-1 and TRBJ1-1; TRBD1 reflects the table's D call only, with no check against the DNA. TRBV21-1 is a pseudogene locus. CDR3 length: 15 amino acids. CDR3 sequence: CASSKGQGANTEALF. As DNA, the CDR3 is TGTGCCAGCAGCAAAGGACAGGGGGCGAACACTGAAGCTTTATTT.

This chain uses TRBV7-9 with TRBJ2-6; no clear D gene. The germline V gene has CDR1 SEHNR and CDR2 FQNEAQ (reference sequence). Trimming removed 5 bases at V and 2 bases at J, with 16 bases between. The CDR3 loop spans 17 amino acids. The CDR3 region is CASSTRTLEPGANVLTF. CDR3 coding DNA: TGTGCCAGCAGCACCCGGACCTTAGAGCCTGGGGCCAACGTCCTGACTTTC.

The genes are TRBV5-6 and TRBJ1-2; the D gene is possibly TRBD1 (6 bases). Germline V gene lookup returns CDR1 SGHDT and CDR2 YYEEEE. The V end was cut by 4 bases, the J end by 5 bases, with 9 bases between. CDR3 size: 12 residues. This CDR3 is CASSEGQYGYTF. CDR3 nucleotide sequence: TGTGCCAGCAGCGAAGGACAGTATGGCTACACCTTC.

This clonotype was detected only a few times. The chain links TRBV6-5 to TRBJ1-2, with 8 bases fitting TRBD1. Germline CDR1 and CDR2: MNHEY and SVGAGI. The trim removed 3 bases at V and 6 bases at J, leaving 3 bases unmatched. This CDR3 is 13 amino acids long. The CDR3 bases are TGTGCCAGCAGTTATCGACAGGGGCATGGCTACACCTTC. It translates to CASSYRQGHGYTF.

This clonotype has only a few counts. The chain carries TRBV7-6 and TRBJ2-1; a possible D gene is TRBD2 (5 bases). The CDR3 contains 12 residues. Germline values: CDR1 SGHVS, CDR2 FNYEAQ. V shed 6 bases and J shed 10 bases, with 13 bases lying between them. The CDR3 DNA reads as TGTGCCAGCAGTTCACTCGGGGTAGAGCAGTTCTTC. Translation gives CASSSLGVEQFF.

V usage is TRBV5-1 and J usage is TRBJ1-1, with a possible D match to TRBD1 (5 bases). Germline V gene lookup returns CDR1 SGHRS and CDR2 YFSETQ. V was pared by 4 bases and J by 4 bases, with 14 bases between. This CDR3 is built from 14 residues. CDR3: CASSPSSGRTEAFF. CDR3 nucleotides: TGCGCCAGCAGCCCTTCGTCAGGGCGCACTGAAGCTTTCTTT.

This clonotype has a handful of counts. V gene TRBV7-9 combines with J gene TRBJ1-4, with D unclear. V was cut by 2 bases and J by 7 bases, with 14 bases left in between. The CDR3 is 15 amino acids. Germline V lookup: CDR1 SEHNR, CDR2 FQNEAQ (reference sequence). For the CDR3, the DNA is TGTGCCAGCAGCTTAAGGAGGGAGTATGGTGAAAAACTGTTTTTT. Encoded protein: CASSLRREYGEKLFF.

The chain has TRBV12-5 and TRBJ2-3; no firm D call. This CDR3 is built from 14 residues. Trimming removed 3 bases from V and 7 bases from J, with 14 bases in between. Germline V gives CDR1 LGHNT, CDR2 FRNRAP. The CDR3 region is CASGFGQAINTQYF. In DNA form, the CDR3 reads TGTGCTAGTGGTTTTGGGCAGGCCATCAATACGCAGTATTTT.